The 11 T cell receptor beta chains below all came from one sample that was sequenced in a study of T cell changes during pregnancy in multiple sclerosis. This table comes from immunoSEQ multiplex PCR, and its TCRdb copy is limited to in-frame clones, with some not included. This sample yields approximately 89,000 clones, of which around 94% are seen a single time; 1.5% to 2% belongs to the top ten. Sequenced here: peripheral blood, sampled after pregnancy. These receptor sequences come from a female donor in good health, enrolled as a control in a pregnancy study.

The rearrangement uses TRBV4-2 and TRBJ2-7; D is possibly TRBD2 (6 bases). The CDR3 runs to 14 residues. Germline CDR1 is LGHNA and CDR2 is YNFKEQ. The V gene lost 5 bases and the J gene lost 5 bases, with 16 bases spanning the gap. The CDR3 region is CASSGEVGRDEQYF. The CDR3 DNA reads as TGTGCCAGCAGCGGGGAGGTAGGCAGGGACGAGCAGTACTTC.

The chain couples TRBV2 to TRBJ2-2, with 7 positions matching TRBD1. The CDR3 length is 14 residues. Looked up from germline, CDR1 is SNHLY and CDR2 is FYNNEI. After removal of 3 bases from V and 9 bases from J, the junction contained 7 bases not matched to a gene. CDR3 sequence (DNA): TGTGCCAGCAGTGACGGGACAGCTCCCTGGGAGCTGTTTTTT. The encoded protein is CASSDGTAPWELFF.

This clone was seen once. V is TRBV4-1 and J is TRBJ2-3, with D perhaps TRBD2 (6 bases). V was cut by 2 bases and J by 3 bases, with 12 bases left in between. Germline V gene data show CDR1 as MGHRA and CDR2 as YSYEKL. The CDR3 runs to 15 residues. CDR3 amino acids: CASSQYLRGTDTQYF. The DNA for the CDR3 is TGCGCCAGCAGCCAATATTTACGGGGGACAGATACGCAGTATTTT.

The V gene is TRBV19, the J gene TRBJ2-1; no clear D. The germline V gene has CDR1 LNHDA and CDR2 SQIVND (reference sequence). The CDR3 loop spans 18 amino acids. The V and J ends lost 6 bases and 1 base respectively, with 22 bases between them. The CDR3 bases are TGTGCCAGTAGACAAAGGCTCGGGTTTGGGTCTTCCTACAATGAGCAGTTCTTC. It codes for CASRQRLGFGSSYNEQFF.

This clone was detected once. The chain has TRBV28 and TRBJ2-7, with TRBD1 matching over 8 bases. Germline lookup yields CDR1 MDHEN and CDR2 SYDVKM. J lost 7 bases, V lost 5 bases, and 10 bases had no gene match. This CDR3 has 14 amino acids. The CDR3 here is CASSLTGERGEQYF. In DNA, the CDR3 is TGTGCCAGCAGTCTGACAGGGGAAAGGGGAGAGCAGTACTTC.

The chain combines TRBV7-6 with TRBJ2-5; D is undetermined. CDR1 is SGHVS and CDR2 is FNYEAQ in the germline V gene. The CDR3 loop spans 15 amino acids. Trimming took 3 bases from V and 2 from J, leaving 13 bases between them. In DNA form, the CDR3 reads TGTGCCAGCAGCTTGCTTTGGCGGTATCAAGAGACCCAGTACTTC. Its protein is CASSLLWRYQETQYF.

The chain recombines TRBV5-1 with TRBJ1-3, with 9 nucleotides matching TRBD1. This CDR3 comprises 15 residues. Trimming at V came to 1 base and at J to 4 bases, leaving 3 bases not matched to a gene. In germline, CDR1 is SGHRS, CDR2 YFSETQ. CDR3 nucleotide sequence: TGCGCCAGCAGCTTGTTCGGGACAGGGGGAAACACCATATATTTT. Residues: CASSLFGTGGNTIYF.

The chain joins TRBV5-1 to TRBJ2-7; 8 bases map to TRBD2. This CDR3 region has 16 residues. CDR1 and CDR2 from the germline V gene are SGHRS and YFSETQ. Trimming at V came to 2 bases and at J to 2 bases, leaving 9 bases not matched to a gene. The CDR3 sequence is CASSFRSAGDPYEQYF. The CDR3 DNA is TGCGCCAGCAGCTTCCGGTCAGCGGGAGACCCCTACGAGCAGTACTTC. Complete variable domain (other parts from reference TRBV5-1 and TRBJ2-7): KAGVTQTPRYLIKTRGQQVTLSCSPISGHRSVSWYQQTPGQGLQFLFEYFSETQRNKGNFPGRFSGRQFSNSRSEMNVSTLELGDSALYLCASSFRSAGDPYEQYFGPGTRLTVT.

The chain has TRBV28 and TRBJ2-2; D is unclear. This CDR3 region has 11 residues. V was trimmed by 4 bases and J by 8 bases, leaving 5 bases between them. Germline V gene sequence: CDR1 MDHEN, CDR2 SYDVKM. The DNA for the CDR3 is TGTGCCAGCAGTTGGCGGGGGGAGCTGTTTTTT. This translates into CASSWRGELFF.

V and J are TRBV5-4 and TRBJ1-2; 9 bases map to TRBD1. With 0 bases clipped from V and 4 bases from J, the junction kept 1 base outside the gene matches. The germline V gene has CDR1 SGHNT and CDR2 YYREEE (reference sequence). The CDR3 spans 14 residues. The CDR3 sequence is CASSLGTGAYGYTF. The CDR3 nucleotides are TGTGCCAGCAGCTTGGGGACAGGGGCCTATGGCTACACCTTC. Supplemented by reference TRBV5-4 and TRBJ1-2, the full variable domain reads ETGVTQSPTHLIKTRGQQVTLRCSSQSGHNTVSWYQQALGQGPQFIFQYYREEENGRGNFPPRFSGLQFPNYSSELNVNALELDDSALYLCASSLGTGAYGYTFGSGTRLTVV.

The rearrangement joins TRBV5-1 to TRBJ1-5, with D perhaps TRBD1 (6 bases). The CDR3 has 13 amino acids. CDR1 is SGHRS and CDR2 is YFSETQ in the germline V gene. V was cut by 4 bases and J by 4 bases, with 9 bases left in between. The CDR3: CASSHGQNQPQHF. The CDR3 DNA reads TGCGCCAGCAGCCACGGACAGAATCAGCCCCAGCATTTT.